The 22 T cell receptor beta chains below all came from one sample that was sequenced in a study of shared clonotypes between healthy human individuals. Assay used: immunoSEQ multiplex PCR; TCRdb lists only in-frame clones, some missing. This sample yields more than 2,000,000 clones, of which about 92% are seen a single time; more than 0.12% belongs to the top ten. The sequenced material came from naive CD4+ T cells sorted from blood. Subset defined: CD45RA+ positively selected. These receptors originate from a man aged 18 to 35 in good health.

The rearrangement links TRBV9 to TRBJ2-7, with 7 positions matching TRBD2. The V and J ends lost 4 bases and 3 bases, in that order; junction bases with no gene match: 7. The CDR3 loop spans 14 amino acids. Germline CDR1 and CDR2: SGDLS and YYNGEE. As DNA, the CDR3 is TGTGCCAGCAGCCCAGGACTAGAGAACTACGAGCAGTACTTC. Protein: CASSPGLENYEQYF.

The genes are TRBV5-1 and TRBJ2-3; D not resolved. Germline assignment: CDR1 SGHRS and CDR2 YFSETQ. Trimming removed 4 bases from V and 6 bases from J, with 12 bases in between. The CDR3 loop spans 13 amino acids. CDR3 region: CASSPRISDTQYF. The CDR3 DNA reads TGCGCCAGCAGCCCCCGGATTTCGGATACGCAGTATTTT.

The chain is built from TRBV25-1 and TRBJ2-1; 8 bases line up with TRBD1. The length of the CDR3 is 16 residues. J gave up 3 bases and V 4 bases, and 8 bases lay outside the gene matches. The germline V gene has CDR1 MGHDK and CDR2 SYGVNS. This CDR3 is CASSARQGQDYNEQFF. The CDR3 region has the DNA TGTGCCAGCAGTGCACGACAGGGGCAGGACTACAATGAGCAGTTCTTC.

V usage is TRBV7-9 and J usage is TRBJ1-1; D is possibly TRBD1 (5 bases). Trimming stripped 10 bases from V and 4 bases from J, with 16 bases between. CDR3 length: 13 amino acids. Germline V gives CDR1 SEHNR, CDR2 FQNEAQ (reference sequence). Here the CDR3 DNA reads TGTGCCACTTCTCCAGGGAAGGGCACTGAAGCTTTCTTT. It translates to CATSPGKGTEAFF.

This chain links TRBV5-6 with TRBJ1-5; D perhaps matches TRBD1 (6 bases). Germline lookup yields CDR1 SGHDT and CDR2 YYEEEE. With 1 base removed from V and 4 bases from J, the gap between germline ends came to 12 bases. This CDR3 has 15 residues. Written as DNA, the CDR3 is TGTGCCAGCAGCTTGATCGGACAGCCAAATCAGCCCCAGCATTTT. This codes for CASSLIGQPNQPQHF.

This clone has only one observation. The CDR3 coding sequence is TGTGCCAGCAGCCCTATCCAGGGGGCCCTAATAAGGGAGCAGTACTTC. It encodes CASSPIQGALIREQYF. This rearrangement joins TRBV7-9 to TRBJ2-7; 8 bases fit TRBD1. The CDR3 spans 16 residues. Germline lookup yields CDR1 SEHNR and CDR2 FQNEAQ (reference sequence). V dropped 5 bases and J dropped 7; count of bases not matched to a gene: 16.

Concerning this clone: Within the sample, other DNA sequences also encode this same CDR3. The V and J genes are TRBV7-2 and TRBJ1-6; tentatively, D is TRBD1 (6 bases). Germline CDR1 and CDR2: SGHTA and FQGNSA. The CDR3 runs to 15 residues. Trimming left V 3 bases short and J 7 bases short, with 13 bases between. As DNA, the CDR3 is TGTGCCAGCAGCTTGGGCAGGGGTTGGAATTCACCCCTCCACTTT. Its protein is CASSLGRGWNSPLHF.

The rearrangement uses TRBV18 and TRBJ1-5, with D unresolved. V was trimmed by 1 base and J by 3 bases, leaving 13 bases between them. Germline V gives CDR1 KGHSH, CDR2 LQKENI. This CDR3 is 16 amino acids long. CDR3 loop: CASSPQEPGLNQPQHF. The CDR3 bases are TGTGCCAGCTCACCACAGGAACCCGGTCTCAATCAGCCCCAGCATTTT.

CDR3 in amino acids: CASSLEGTKGNEQFF. The CDR3 coding sequence is TGTGCCAGCAGCTTAGAGGGGACCAAAGGGAATGAGCAGTTCTTC. The rearrangement uses TRBV7-9 and TRBJ2-1; D assignment may be TRBD1 or TRBD2 (5 bases each). Germline V gives CDR1 SEHNR, CDR2 FQNEAQ (reference sequence). Deletions cut 1 base from V and 7 bases from J, with 14 bases between. The CDR3 is 15 residues long.

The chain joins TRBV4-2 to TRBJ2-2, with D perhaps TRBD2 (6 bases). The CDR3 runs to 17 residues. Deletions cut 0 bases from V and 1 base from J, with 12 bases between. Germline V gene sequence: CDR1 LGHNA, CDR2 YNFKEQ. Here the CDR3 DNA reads TGTGCCAGCAGCCAAGATACGGGACTCCTGAACACCGGGGAGCTGTTTTTT. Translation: CASSQDTGLLNTGELFF.

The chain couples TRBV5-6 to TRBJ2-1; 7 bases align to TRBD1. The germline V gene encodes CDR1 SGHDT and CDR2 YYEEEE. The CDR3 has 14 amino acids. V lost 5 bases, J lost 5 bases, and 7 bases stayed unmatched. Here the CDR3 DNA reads TGTGCCAGCAGAGAGACCGGGACAGACAATGAGCAGTTCTTC. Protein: CASRETGTDNEQFF.

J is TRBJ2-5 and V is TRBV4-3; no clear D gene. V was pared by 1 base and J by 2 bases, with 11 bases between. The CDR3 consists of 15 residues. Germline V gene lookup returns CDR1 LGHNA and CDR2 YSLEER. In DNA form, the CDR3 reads TGCGCCAGCAGCCAAGGAATGGCGGTACAAGAGACCCAGTACTTC. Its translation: CASSQGMAVQETQYF.

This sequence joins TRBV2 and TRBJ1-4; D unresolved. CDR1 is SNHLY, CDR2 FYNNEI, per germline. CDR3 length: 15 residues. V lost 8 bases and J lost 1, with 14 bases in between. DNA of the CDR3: TGTGCCAGCGGGTGGCTTCGGGGAACTAATGAAAAACTGTTTTTT. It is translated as CASGWLRGTNEKLFF.

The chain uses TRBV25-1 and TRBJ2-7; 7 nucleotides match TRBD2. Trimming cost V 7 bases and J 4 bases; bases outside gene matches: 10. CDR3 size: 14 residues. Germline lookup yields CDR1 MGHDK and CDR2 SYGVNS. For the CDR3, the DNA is TGTGCCAGCACGGGGCGGGGGAGTGAGTACGAGCAGTACTTC. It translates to CASTGRGSEYEQYF.

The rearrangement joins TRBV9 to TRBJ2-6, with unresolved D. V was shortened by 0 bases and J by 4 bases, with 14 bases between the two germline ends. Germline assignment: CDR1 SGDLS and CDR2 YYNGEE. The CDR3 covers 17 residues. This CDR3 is CASSVALNPRGANVLTF. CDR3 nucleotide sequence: TGTGCCAGCAGCGTAGCTTTAAACCCCAGGGGGGCCAACGTCCTGACTTTC.

The CDR3 nucleotides read TGTGCCAGCAAATCACCGACAGGGCCCTACGAGCAGTACTTC. Encoded protein: CASKSPTGPYEQYF. The V call is TRBV6-6, the J call TRBJ2-5; 7 positions agree with TRBD1. With the DNA end fitting TRBJ2-7 better, the J assignment may be wrong. Germline values: CDR1 MNHNY, CDR2 SVGAGI (reference sequence). CDR3 length: 14 amino acids.

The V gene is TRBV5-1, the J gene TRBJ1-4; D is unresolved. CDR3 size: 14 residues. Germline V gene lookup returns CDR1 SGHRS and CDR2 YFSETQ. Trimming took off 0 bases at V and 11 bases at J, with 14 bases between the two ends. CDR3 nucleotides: TGCGCCAGCAGCTTGGGCACAGCGCAGGAGAAACTGTTTTTT. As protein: CASSLGTAQEKLFF.

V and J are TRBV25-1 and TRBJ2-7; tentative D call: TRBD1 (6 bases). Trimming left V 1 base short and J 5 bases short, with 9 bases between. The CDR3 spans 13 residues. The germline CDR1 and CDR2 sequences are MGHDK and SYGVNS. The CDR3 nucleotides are TGTGCCAGCAGTGAATGGGACAATAACGAGCAGTACTTC. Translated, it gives CASSEWDNNEQYF.

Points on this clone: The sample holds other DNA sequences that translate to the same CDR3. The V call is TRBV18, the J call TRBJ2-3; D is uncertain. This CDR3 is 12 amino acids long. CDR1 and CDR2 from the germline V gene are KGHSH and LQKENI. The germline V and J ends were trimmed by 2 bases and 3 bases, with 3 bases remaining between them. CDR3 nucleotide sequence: TGTGCCAGCTCACCAGCTACAGATACGCAGTATTTT. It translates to CASSPATDTQYF. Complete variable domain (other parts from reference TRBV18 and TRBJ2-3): NAGVMQNPRHLVRRRGQEARLRCSPMKGHSHVYWYRQLPEEGLKFMVYLQKENIIDESGMPKERFSAEFPKEGPSILRIQQVVRGDSAAYFCASSPATDTQYFGPGTRLTVL.

The CDR3 is CASSLDTGSNEKLFF. The CDR3, as DNA: TGTGCCAGCAGCTTAGATACAGGGTCTAATGAAAAACTGTTTTTT. The chain combines TRBV7-9 with TRBJ1-4, with D perhaps TRBD1 (6 bases). Per the germline V gene, CDR1 is SEHNR and CDR2 is FQNEAQ (reference sequence). V was trimmed by 1 base and J by 3 bases, leaving 9 bases between them. The CDR3 length is 15 residues.

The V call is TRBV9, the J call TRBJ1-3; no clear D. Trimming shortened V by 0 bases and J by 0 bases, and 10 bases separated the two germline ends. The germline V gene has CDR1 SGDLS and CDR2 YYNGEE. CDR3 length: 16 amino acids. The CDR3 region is CASSVVAVNSGNTIYF. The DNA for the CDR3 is TGTGCCAGCAGCGTAGTTGCAGTTAACTCTGGAAACACCATATATTTT.

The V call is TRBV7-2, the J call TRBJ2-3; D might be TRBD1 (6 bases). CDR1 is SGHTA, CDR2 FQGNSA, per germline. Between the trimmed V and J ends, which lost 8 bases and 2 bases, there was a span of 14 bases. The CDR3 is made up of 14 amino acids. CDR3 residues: CASAAGQLTDTQYF. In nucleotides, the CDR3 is TGTGCCAGCGCCGCTGGACAGCTCACAGATACGCAGTATTTT.